Listed below are T cell receptor beta chains from one sample, sequenced in a study of T-cell reconstitution after alpha-beta-depleted transplantation in children. TCRdb reprocessed the PCR reads with MiXCR, giving one entry per CDR3 protein. Seen here are almost 500,000 distinct CDR3 sequences, more than 9% observed once, and the top ten hold about 2.1%. This specimen was PBMCs, taken before TCRalphabeta/CD19-depleted stem cell transplant. The receptor set was obtained from a child aged 2-15 years with inherited bone marrow failure, due to receive a stem cell transplant. Each CDR3 is given with its conserved first and last residue. A D gene is named only where the DNA matches it firmly. The listing skips clone size in some rows; elsewhere it reads once, few, many or a size class.

CDR3 DNA,CDR3 protein,D gene,clone size,J gene,V gene
TGTGCCAGTAGTATAGTGGGCCGGACAGGGGGCACTGAAGCTTTCTTT,CASSIVGRTGGTEAFF,TRBD1,few,TRBJ1-1,TRBV19
TGTGCCAGCAGTTTGTATGAGGCCTGGCCCTATGGCTACACCTTC,CASSLYEAWPYGYTF,-,many,TRBJ1-2,TRBV27
TGCAGTGCTAGAGATCTAAGACTATCGAGCTCCTACGAGCAGTACTTC,CSARDLRLSSSYEQYF,-,many,TRBJ2-7,TRBV20-1
TGTGCCAGCAGTGGCTTCGAAGAGGCTTACGAGCAGTACTTC,CASSGFEEAYEQYF,-,many,TRBJ2-7,TRBV12-3/TRBV12-4
TGCGCCAGCAGCACATCGAGGGAGAGTGCAGATACGCAGTATTTT,CASSTSRESADTQYF,-,few,TRBJ2-3,TRBV5-1
TGCAGTGCTAGTGGACCCCTGAGGGACTATGGCTACACCTTC,CSASGPLRDYGYTF,-,many,TRBJ1-2,TRBV20-1
TGTGCCAGCAGACAGGGGGCCCCCGGGGAGCTGTTTTTT,CASRQGAPGELFF,-,many,TRBJ2-2,TRBV21-1
TGTGCCAGCAGCGTAGCCCCGGGACAGGGGGCTGGAAATGAGCAGTTCTTC,CASSVAPGQGAGNEQFF,TRBD1,many,TRBJ2-1,TRBV9
TGCAGTGCCCCGGGACAACCAAGGACTAGGAGCGAGACCCAGTACTTC,CSAPGQPRTRSETQYF,-,-,TRBJ2-5,TRBV20-1
TGTGCCACCAGCAGAGATAACAGCTACAATGAGCAGTTCTTC,CATSRDNSYNEQFF,-,many,TRBJ2-1,TRBV15
TGTGCCAGTAGTATAACAGGGGGAAGTCAGCCCCAGCATTTT,CASSITGGSQPQHF,TRBD1,many,TRBJ1-5,TRBV19
TGTGCCAGCAGTTGGGGACCCCCCGGCACTGAAGCTTTCTTT,CASSWGPPGTEAFF,-,many,TRBJ1-1,TRBV6-5
TGCAGTGCTAGGGTAGTGAACGACAATGAGCAGTTCTTC,CSARVVNDNEQFF,-,once,TRBJ2-1,TRBV20-1
TGCAGTGCTAACGGCTACGGGGGCAGCTCCTACGAGCAGTACTTC,CSANGYGGSSYEQYF,-,-,TRBJ2-7,TRBV20-1
TGCGCCAGCAGCCAAGCCCCCGCGGGCGAGCAGTACTTC,CASSQAPAGEQYF,-,few,TRBJ2-7,TRBV4-3
TGTGCCAGCAGCTTTCTTCGAGCCTCTAGCACAGATACGCAGTATTTT,CASSFLRASSTDTQYF,-,many,TRBJ2-3,TRBV7-9
TGTGCCACCGCAGGGCCAGGGTACTATGGCTACACCTTC,CATAGPGYYGYTF,-,-,TRBJ1-2,TRBV12-3/TRBV12-4
TGCGCCAGCAGCTTGGGGGCTTGGGGCGAACTAGCCAAAAACATTCAGTACTTC,CASSLGAWGELAKNIQYF,-,many,TRBJ2-4,TRBV5-1